These T cell receptor beta chains were read from a single sample in a study of blood T cells in healthy people across ages. TCRdb analysed the 5' RACE reads with MiXCR anew, one entry per CDR3 protein. The table lists about 770,000 distinct CDR3 sequences, 40% to 50% of them singletons. Sequenced material: blood. The source of these receptors is a man between 60 and 75 years old in good health. Each CDR3 is given with its conserved first and last residue.

V gene: TRBV5-1
CDR3 protein: CASSSEWDTQYF

V gene: TRBV4-3
CDR3 protein: CASSRDLGQGGETQYF

V gene: TRBV20-1
CDR3 protein: CSAIAAGTETQYF

V gene: TRBV7-3
CDR3 protein: CASSLNGGRTDTQYF

V gene: TRBV9
CDR3 protein: CASSAWGESHYEQYF

V gene: TRBV3-1
CDR3 protein: CASGHRGRGNTEAFF

V gene: TRBV28
CDR3 protein: CASSFGKYEQYF

V gene: TRBV10-3
CDR3 protein: CAIAPIAGASETQYF

V gene: TRBV3-1
CDR3 protein: CASSQGTRGYTF

V gene: TRBV3-1
CDR3 protein: CAGSQETGPQETQYF

V gene: TRBV14
CDR3 protein: CAISPGGQEIYEQYF

V gene: TRBV10-2
CDR3 protein: CASTRQENTEAFF

V gene: TRBV10-3
CDR3 protein: CAISEGGGFNQPQHF

V gene: TRBV15
CDR3 protein: CATSRGRETQYF

V gene: TRBV9
CDR3 protein: CASSATTGYSGNTIYF

V gene: TRBV7-2
CDR3 protein: CASSLAGRQGGGYGYTF

V gene: TRBV20-1
CDR3 protein: CSARDGGGFNQPQHF

V gene: TRBV12-3/TRBV12-4
CDR3 protein: CASSLGALGANVLTF

V gene: TRBV4-1
CDR3 protein: CASNAGTGSSPLHF

V gene: TRBV12-5
CDR3 protein: CASGLITGTPPTDTQYF

V gene: TRBV7-2
CDR3 protein: CASSRESSYNEQFF

V gene: TRBV10-3
CDR3 protein: CAIRNSGAHSYEQYF

V gene: TRBV4-2
CDR3 protein: CASSQELGQGSYEQYF

V gene: TRBV29-1
CDR3 protein: CSVGNSREQYF

V gene: TRBV30
CDR3 protein: CAWSVGSGADIQYF

V gene: TRBV12-3/TRBV12-4
CDR3 protein: CASSPSGGALETQYF

V gene: TRBV6-1
CDR3 protein: CASSEIYQPRAIPGYTF

V gene: TRBV6-6
CDR3 protein: CASSYGRGGEAFF

V gene: TRBV7-2
CDR3 protein: CASSKGGTDTQYF

V gene: TRBV7-2
CDR3 protein: CASSLFLGSGYEQYF

V gene: TRBV9
CDR3 protein: CASSVGGKTNEKLFF

V gene: TRBV9
CDR3 protein: CASSPQASWETQYF

V gene: TRBV4-3
CDR3 protein: CASSQVLAVYGYTF